The clone carrying this TCR beta chain was observed a handful of times. What it recognizes is unknown. The sample comes from a study of T cells after yellow fever vaccination. The overall study: Researchers used SMART-Seq v4 Ultra Low Input to prepare fractions that had low cell numbers.

MiXCR, applied by TCRdb to the 5' RACE reads, yields one record per CDR3 protein. The sample has 600,000 to 750,000 distinct CDR3 sequences, more than 9% seen once. Germline V gene sequence: CDR1 LGHDT, CDR2 YNNKEL (reference sequence). CDR3 length: 16 residues. Deletions cut 4 bases from V and 2 bases from J, with 12 bases between. Regarding the study as a whole: Weaker overall was a secondary response that nonetheless peaked faster, on day 5 versus 15. Reappearing after the booster were most of the clones from primary vaccination (approximately 96% CD4, approximately 88% CD8).

The V and J genes are TRBV3-1 and TRBJ2-6, with D possibly being TRBD1 (6 bases). This material consisted of PBMCs, taken on the day of the yellow fever booster vaccination. This receptor was identified in a man aged 30 to 45 who received the YFV17D yellow fever vaccine. Here the CDR3 reads CASSRGQGPGANVLTF. CDR3 nucleotides: TGTGCCAGCAGCCGGGGTCAGGGGCCTGGGGCCAACGTCCTGACTTTC.